The 29 T cell receptor beta chains in this list originate from one sample, sequenced in a study of T cells in Graves' hyperthyroidism and ophthalmopathy. TCR beta CDR3 regions were amplified from RNA. When the TCR CDR3 underwent first-round RT-PCR, the HTBI primer set was used. Via MiXCR, TCRdb re-called the multiplex PCR reads, giving one row per CDR3 protein. Of 300,000 to 450,000 distinct CDR3 sequences in the sample, approximately 15% were seen once. Sequencing was carried out using blood. Every receptor here comes from an older woman with Graves' hyperthyroidism.

This clonotype was counted ten times or more. The chain joins TRBV7-3 to TRBJ2-3; D unresolved. The CDR3 runs 15 residues. The germline gives CDR1 SGHTA, CDR2 FQGTGA. V was clipped by 2 bases and J by 0 bases, with 9 bases between them. The CDR3 bases are TGTGCCAGCAGCTTATTCCGAGGCAGCACAGATACGCAGTATTTT. This codes for CASSLFRGSTDTQYF.

The chain uses TRBV7-9 and TRBJ2-7; TRBD2 is a possible D gene (6 bases). The CDR3 sequence is 17 residues long. Germline values: CDR1 SEHNR, CDR2 FQNEAQ (reference sequence). V was cut by 1 base and J by 0 bases, with 16 bases left in between. Here the CDR3 reads CASSLVPPSDSSYEQYF. Written as DNA, the CDR3 is TGTGCCAGCAGCTTAGTCCCACCTAGCGACAGCTCCTACGAGCAGTACTTC. Drawing the rest from reference TRBV7-9 and TRBJ2-7, the complete variable domain is DTGVSQNPRHKITKRGQNVTFRCDPISEHNRLYWYRQTLGQGPEFLTYFQNEAQLEKSRLLSDRFSAERPKGSFSTLEIQRTEQGDSAMYLCASSLVPPSDSSYEQYFGPGTRLTVT.

This clonotype was seen at least ten times. This chain uses TRBV28 with TRBJ2-5; D possibly corresponds to TRBD1 (7 bases). Trimming removed 5 bases at V and 0 bases at J, with 16 bases between. The germline V gene has CDR1 MDHEN and CDR2 SYDVKM. The CDR3 is made up of 16 amino acids. The CDR3 region has the DNA TGTGCCAGCAGTCCCCAGGGGGGAGGAAACCAAGAGACCCAGTACTTC. This gives the protein CASSPQGGGNQETQYF.

The table lists this clonotype with many counts. V is TRBV20-1 and J is TRBJ2-7; 12 positions agree with TRBD2. CDR1 and CDR2 from the germline V gene are DFQATT and SNEGSKA (reference sequence). The CDR3 is 18 amino acids. Losses at the gene ends were 0 bases for V and 3 bases for J; bases not matched to a gene: 12. CDR3 amino acids: CSARDLVTSGSRNYEQYF. DNA of the CDR3: TGCAGTGCTAGAGATCTCGTGACTAGCGGGAGTCGGAACTACGAGCAGTACTTC.

This clonotype was counted only a few times. The chain combines TRBV4-1 with TRBJ2-1, with TRBD2 matching 11 bases. This CDR3 contains 15 residues. Germline lookup yields CDR1 MGHRA and CDR2 YSYEKL. The V segment lost 5 bases and the J segment 7 bases; nucleotides outside the gene matches: 7. The CDR3 coding sequence is TGCGCCAGCAGCGTTACTAGCGGGAGCGGTAATGAGCAGTTCTTC. It codes for CASSVTSGSGNEQFF.

This clonotype showed up many times. J is TRBJ2-5 and V is TRBV12-3 or TRBV12-4; the match to TRBD1 covers 7 bases. The CDR3 length is 14 residues. Trimming cost V 5 bases and J 4 bases; bases outside gene matches: 7. The CDR3 loop reads CASSLWDSRETQYF. In DNA form, the CDR3 reads TGTGCCAGCAGTCTGTGGGACAGCCGAGAGACCCAGTACTTC.

This clonotype was observed many times. This chain links TRBV13 with TRBJ2-3, with D perhaps matching TRBD1 (6 bases). CDR3 size: 14 residues. Per the germline V gene, CDR1 is PRHDT and CDR2 is FYEKMQ (reference sequence). V gave up 4 bases and J gave up 3 bases, with 11 bases separating them. The CDR3 is CASSWITGTDTQYF. The CDR3 DNA sequence: TGTGCCAGCAGCTGGATAACAGGGACAGATACGCAGTATTTT.

This clonotype was seen repeatedly, ten times or more. The J gene is TRBJ2-5, the V gene TRBV7-3, with no clear D. CDR3 length equals 13 residues. Germline assignment: CDR1 SGHTA and CDR2 FQGTGA. The V end lost 4 bases, the J end lost 4 bases, and 10 bases lay between the germline ends. The CDR3: CASSSDHGETQYF. CDR3 nucleotide sequence: TGTGCCAGCAGCTCGGACCACGGAGAGACCCAGTACTTC.

This clonotype was seen ten or more times. The chain uses TRBV7-2 and TRBJ1-2; D unresolved. The CDR3 consists of 14 residues. Germline-derived CDR1 and CDR2 are SGHTA and FQGNSA. Trimming stripped 1 base from V and 5 bases from J, with 11 bases between. The chain's CDR3 is CASSLVAQGYGYTF. CDR3 DNA sequence: TGTGCCAGCAGCTTAGTGGCCCAAGGTTATGGCTACACCTTC.

The CDR3 DNA reads TGCGCCAGCAGCCAAGATCCTACCCTAGGCTATGGCTACACCTTC. It specifies CASSQDPTLGYGYTF. The chain combines TRBV4-1 with TRBJ1-2; D uncertain. Between the trimmed V and J ends, which lost 0 bases and 4 bases, there was a span of 12 bases. Germline CDR1 MGHRA, CDR2 YSYEKL. This CDR3 spans 15 amino acids.

This clonotype came up many times. The chain couples TRBV19 to TRBJ1-1; D ambiguous. V lost 7 bases and J lost 0, with 12 bases in between. CDR3 length: 14 residues. CDR1 is LNHDA and CDR2 is SQIVND in the germline V gene (reference sequence). The CDR3 here is CASTPGQMNTEAFF. In DNA form, the CDR3 reads TGTGCCAGTACCCCCGGGCAAATGAACACTGAAGCTTTCTTT.

This chain links TRBV11-3 with TRBJ2-1, with a weak D call TRBD1 (5 bases). With 3 bases removed from V and 2 bases from J, the gap between germline ends came to 14 bases. The V gene's germline CDR1 is SGHNT and CDR2 YENEEA. The CDR3 runs 16 residues. The CDR3 loop reads CASSFLGESPYNEQFF. The DNA for the CDR3 is TGTGCCAGCAGCTTCTTAGGGGAAAGCCCCTACAATGAGCAGTTCTTC.

At least ten counts were recorded for this clonotype. The V gene is TRBV28, the J gene TRBJ2-7; possible D gene TRBD2, 5 bases. Germline CDR1 is MDHEN and CDR2 is SYDVKM. V lost 8 bases and J 6 bases, leaving 17 bases between the germline ends. This CDR3 comprises 13 residues. The CDR3 DNA follows: TGTGCCAGCGAAGACACCTCAACTAGCGAGCAGTACTTC. Residues: CASEDTSTSEQYF.

This clonotype was counted many times. The chain has TRBV10-3 and TRBJ1-1, with TRBD1 matching 7 bases. The CDR3 extends over 14 amino acids. V was clipped by 5 bases and J by 4 bases; unmatched bases: 7. From germline, CDR1 is ENHRY and CDR2 SYGVKD. The CDR3 nucleotides are TGTGCCATCAGTTCTTCTTCAGGGGGCACTGAAGCTTTCTTT. It codes for CAISSSSGGTEAFF.

This clonotype was seen ten or more times. The J gene is TRBJ2-2, the V gene TRBV6-1; D is possibly TRBD1 or TRBD2 (6 bases each). Germline CDR1 reads MNHNS; CDR2 reads SASEGT. The CDR3 totals 16 residues. Trimming pared 5 bases from V and 3 bases from J, leaving 16 bases between. The DNA of the CDR3 is TGTGCCAGCAGTTATCGCGGGACAAGGGACACCGGGGAGCTGTTTTTT. This gives the protein CASSYRGTRDTGELFF.

The sample holds many counts of this clonotype. This sequence joins TRBV29-1 and TRBJ1-1; no clear D. There are 14 residues in the CDR3. With 4 bases removed from V and 0 bases from J, the gap between germline ends came to 12 bases. Germline V gene data show CDR1 as SQVTM and CDR2 as ANQGSEA. CDR3 protein: CSVAPDWVNTEAFF. The CDR3, as DNA: TGCAGCGTTGCCCCTGATTGGGTGAACACTGAAGCTTTCTTT. Full variable domain (missing parts from reference TRBV29-1 and TRBJ1-1): SAVISQKPSRDICQRGTSLTIQCQVDSQVTMMFWYRQQPGQSLTLIATANQGSEATYESGFVIDKFPISRPNLTFSTLTVSNMSPEDSSIYLCSVAPDWVNTEAFFGQGTRLTVV.

The chain employs TRBV15 and TRBJ2-5, with 7 bases that match TRBD2. Germline assignment: CDR1 LNHNV and CDR2 YYDKDF (reference sequence). The ends lost 0 bases at V and 4 bases at J; junction bases unmatched: 2. CDR3 length: 14 residues. CDR3 residues: CATSRDTGGETQYF. The DNA of the CDR3 is TGTGCCACCAGCAGAGATACGGGGGGAGAGACCCAGTACTTC.

This clonotype was counted at least ten times. V and J are TRBV12-3 or TRBV12-4 and TRBJ1-4; tentative D call: TRBD1 (5 bases). With 6 bases removed from V and 4 bases from J, the gap between germline ends came to 12 bases. The CDR3 extends over 14 amino acids. In DNA, the CDR3 is TGTGCCAGCAGACCGGGACGGAGTAATGAAAAACTGTTTTTT. Amino acids: CASRPGRSNEKLFF.

The V and J genes are TRBV20-1 and TRBJ2-7, with 12 bases fitting TRBD2. The ends lost 7 bases at V and 0 bases at J; junction bases unmatched: 13. Per the germline V gene, CDR1 is DFQATT and CDR2 is SNEGSKA (reference sequence). The CDR3 consists of 17 residues. The CDR3 region is CSVTQGLAGGPSYEQYF. The DNA of the CDR3 is TGCAGTGTTACTCAGGGGCTAGCGGGAGGGCCCTCCTACGAGCAGTACTTC.

This clonotype was detected many times. V is TRBV29-1 and J is TRBJ2-2, with D possibly TRBD2 on 5 matching bases. The germline CDR1 and CDR2 sequences are SQVTM and ANQGSEA. The CDR3 is 15 residues long. Trimming took 1 base from V and 0 from J, leaving 9 bases between them. CDR3 DNA sequence: TGCAGCGTTGAAGGGTGGGGAGCGAACACCGGGGAGCTGTTTTTT. As protein: CSVEGWGANTGELFF.

This clonotype was counted only a few times. The chain employs TRBV10-3 and TRBJ2-2; TRBD2 might be the D (5 bases). The CDR3 spans 14 residues. V was trimmed by 10 bases and J by 4 bases, leaving 16 bases between them. The germline CDR1 and CDR2 sequences are ENHRY and SYGVKD. The DNA of the CDR3 is TGTGCCACCATCTCGGCGGGTACCACCGGGGAGCTGTTTTTT. The encoded protein is CATISAGTTGELFF.

The sample holds many counts of this clonotype. The chain combines TRBV27 with TRBJ2-7, with D possibly being TRBD1 (6 bases). Trimming shortened V by 6 bases and J by 3 bases, and 18 bases separated the two germline ends. The CDR3 contains 15 residues. Germline V gene lookup returns CDR1 MNHEY and CDR2 SMNVEV (reference sequence). The DNA for the CDR3 is TGTGCCAGCAGCCCTCTCCGGGACACAATCTACGAGCAGTACTTC. The encoded protein is CASSPLRDTIYEQYF.

This clonotype was seen ten or more times. This chain links TRBV24-1 with TRBJ2-5, with TRBD1 matching 7 bases. This CDR3 region has 14 residues. Germline lookup yields CDR1 KGHDR and CDR2 SFDVKD. Trimming cost V 4 bases and J 2 bases; bases outside gene matches: 3. The CDR3 region has the DNA TGTGCCACCAGTGACCCGGGACAGCAAGAGACCCAGTACTTC. Protein product: CATSDPGQQETQYF.

This clonotype has more than one count but fewer than ten. The rearrangement uses TRBV3-1 and TRBJ2-7; D gene uncertain. The germline V gene has CDR1 LGHDT and CDR2 YNNKEL (reference sequence). The CDR3 sequence is 15 residues long. Trimming cost V 3 bases and J 3 bases, with 15 bases left between them. CDR3 sequence: CASSQGRRSLYEQYF. Written as DNA, the CDR3 is TGTGCCAGCAGCCAGGGCAGGAGATCTCTCTACGAGCAGTACTTC.

The chain employs TRBV7-9 and TRBJ2-3, with D tentatively TRBD2 (6 bases). Germline V CDR1 and CDR2: SEHNR, FQNEAQ (reference sequence). The length of the CDR3 is 13 residues. Trimming took off 6 bases at V and 6 bases at J, with 13 bases between the two ends. This chain's CDR3 is CASSAREGDTQYF. In nucleotides, the CDR3 is TGTGCCAGCAGTGCGCGGGAAGGGGATACGCAGTATTTT. Using reference TRBV7-9 and TRBJ2-3 for the parts outside the CDR3, the full variable domain is DTGVSQNPRHKITKRGQNVTFRCDPISEHNRLYWYRQTLGQGPEFLTYFQNEAQLEKSRLLSDRFSAERPKGSFSTLEIQRTEQGDSAMYLCASSAREGDTQYFGPGTRLTVL.

The V call is TRBV3-1, the J call TRBJ2-7; TRBD2 is a possible D gene (6 bases). Trimming left V 1 base short and J 5 bases short, with 15 bases between. This CDR3 is 15 amino acids long. Germline CDR1 LGHDT, CDR2 YNNKEL (reference sequence). The CDR3 coding sequence is TGTGCCAGCAGCCAAGGATGGGCTAGCGTCGACGAGCAGTACTTC. Translating gives CASSQGWASVDEQYF.

This chain uses TRBV27 with TRBJ1-4; TRBD1 might be the D (5 bases). The CDR3 extends over 13 amino acids. V lost 4 bases and J 7 bases, leaving 10 bases between the germline ends. CDR1 MNHEY and CDR2 SMNVEV come from the germline V gene (reference sequence). Here the CDR3 DNA reads TGTGCCAGCAGTTGGGGCGTGGGTGAAAAACTGTTTTTT. Protein: CASSWGVGEKLFF. Drawing the rest from reference TRBV27 and TRBJ1-4, the complete variable domain is EAQVTQNPRYLITVTGKKLTVTCSQNMNHEYMSWYRQDPGLGLRQIYYSMNVEVTDKGDVPEGYKVSRKEKRNFPLILESPSPNQTSLYFCASSWGVGEKLFFGSGTQLSVL.

This clonotype was seen more than once but under ten times. One end of the junction is discordant with germline, which a read error may explain. This chain uses TRBV25-1 with TRBJ2-7; D gene uncertain. The CDR3 length is 13 residues. The germline CDR1 and CDR2 sequences are MGHDK and SYGVNS. This CDR3 is CASSESWSYEQYF. DNA of the CDR3: TGTGCCAGCAGTGAGTCGTGGTCCTACGAGCAGTATTTC.

In this sample, this clonotype turned up many times. The rearrangement joins TRBV7-2 to TRBJ1-5; D is unclear. V dropped 5 bases and J dropped 3 bases, with 14 bases sitting between them. This CDR3 comprises 15 residues. CDR1 SGHTA and CDR2 FQGNSA come from the germline V gene. DNA for the CDR3: TGTGCCAGCAGCCCCTACCCTGGCGCCAATCAGCCCCAGCATTTT. Protein: CASSPYPGANQPQHF.